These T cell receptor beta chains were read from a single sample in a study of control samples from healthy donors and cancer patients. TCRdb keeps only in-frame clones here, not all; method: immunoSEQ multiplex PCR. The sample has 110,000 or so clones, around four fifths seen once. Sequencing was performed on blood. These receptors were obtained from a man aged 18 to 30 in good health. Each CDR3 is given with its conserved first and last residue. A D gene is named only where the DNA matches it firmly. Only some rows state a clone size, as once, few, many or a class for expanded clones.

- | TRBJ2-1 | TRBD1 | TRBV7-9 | CASSLAPDREFYNEQFF | TGTGCCAGCAGCTTAGCGCCGGACAGGGAATTCTACAATGAGCAGTTCTTC
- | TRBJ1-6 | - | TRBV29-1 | CSVRTDFNSPLHF | TGCAGCGTTCGGACAGACTTTAATTCACCCCTCCACTTT
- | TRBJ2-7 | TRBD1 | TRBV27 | CARVDRGYEQYF | TGTGCCAGGGTCGACAGGGGCTACGAGCAGTACTTC
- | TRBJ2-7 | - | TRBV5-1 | CASSLAPVRYEQYF | TGCGCCAGCAGCTTGGCCCCGGTACGCTACGAGCAGTACTTC
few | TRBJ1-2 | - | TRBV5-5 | CASSGGKGGYGYTF | TGTGCCAGCAGCGGCGGAAAAGGGGGCTATGGCTACACCTTC
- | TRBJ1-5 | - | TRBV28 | CASSALWGGDQPQHF | TGTGCCAGCAGTGCGTTATGGGGGGGGGATCAGCCCCAGCATTTT
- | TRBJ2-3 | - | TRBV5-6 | CASSLGGGTDTQYF | TGTGCCAGCAGCTTAGGGGGAGGTACAGATACGCAGTATTTT
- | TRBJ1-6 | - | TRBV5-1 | CASSLEGTEDSPLHF | TGCGCCAGCAGCTTGGAGGGGACCGAGGATTCACCCCTCCACTTT
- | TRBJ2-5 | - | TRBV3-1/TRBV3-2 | CASSQDRDIVRETQYF | TGTGCCAGCAGCCAAGACCGGGACATAGTCCGGGAGACCCAGTACTTC
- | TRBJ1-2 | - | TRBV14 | CASSLNGLGGAYYGYTF | TGTGCCAGCAGCCTCAACGGTCTCGGGGGAGCGTACTATGGCTACACCTTC
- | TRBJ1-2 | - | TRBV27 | CASKALAGRGYTF | TGTGCCAGCAAGGCTCTGGCAGGGAGGGGCTACACCTTC
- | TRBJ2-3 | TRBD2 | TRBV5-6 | CASSSSGGATDTQYF | TGTGCCAGCAGCTCTAGCGGGGGGGCCACAGATACGCAGTATTTT